The T cell receptor beta chain under discussion was sequenced for a study of post-analysis software for immune sequencing data. Turning to the study itself: Patients with relapsing-remitting, secondary progressive and progressive-relapsing multiple sclerosis courses were all represented.

Unique molecular identifiers had been added to the TCR beta cDNA libraries. TCRdb redid the calling of the PCR reads with MiXCR, one entry per CDR3 protein. The sample includes hundreds of thousands of distinct CDR3 sequences, 25% to 30% of them seen just once. General study points: Four to six TRBV segments, including TRBV5-6, TRBV5-1 and TRBV20-1, were more frequent in patients than controls.

Of note for this clonotype: Its target is not known.

The CDR3 totals 16 residues. Germline V lookup: CDR1 LGHDT, CDR2 YNNKEL (reference sequence). The V and J genes are TRBV3-1 and TRBJ2-5, with D uncertain. The J call is doubtful: the DNA matches TRBJ2-7 better. The clonotype was recovered from a girl aged 10-17 years with multiple sclerosis. Sequencing was carried out using blood. The CDR3 DNA sequence: TGTGCCAGCAGCCAAGTCGCCGGGCTGGGGTTAGCCGAGCAGTACTTC. Amino acid sequence: CASSQVAGLGLAEQYF.